This TCR beta chain appears in the sequencing data of a study of blood T cell repertoires in COVID-19. Study at large: Italy, Spain and the United States were the sources of the convalescent and acute COVID-19 samples. Sources were T cells, B-cell-depleted T cells, or PBMCs; the material itself was cDNA or gDNA.

The V gene end was trimmed by 4 bases and the J gene end by 0 bases; junction bases not matched to a gene: 10. CDR3 size: 17 residues. Germline V CDR1 and CDR2: LGHDT, YNNKEL (reference sequence). Authors' analysis steps: The authors estimated nucleated cell counts from reference gene primer amplification. Produced via immunoSEQ multiplex PCR; TCRdb's table is partial and in-frame only. That table gives V, J and clone size, and the DNA gave D and trimming. There are 60,000 to 70,000 clones in the sample; more than 85% occur only once, and about an eighth lies in the top ten. The clonotype comes from a human donor with active COVID-19. The donor label of this sample is uncertain. This chain joins TRBV3-1 (or the pseudogene TRBV3-2) and TRBJ2-7, with 9 bases fitting TRBD2. The sequenced sample consisted of peripheral blood. The CDR3 nucleotides are TGTGCCAGCAGCCCCGGACTAGCGCTGGCCCCCTCCTACGAGCAGTACTTC. This encodes CASSPGLALAPSYEQYF.